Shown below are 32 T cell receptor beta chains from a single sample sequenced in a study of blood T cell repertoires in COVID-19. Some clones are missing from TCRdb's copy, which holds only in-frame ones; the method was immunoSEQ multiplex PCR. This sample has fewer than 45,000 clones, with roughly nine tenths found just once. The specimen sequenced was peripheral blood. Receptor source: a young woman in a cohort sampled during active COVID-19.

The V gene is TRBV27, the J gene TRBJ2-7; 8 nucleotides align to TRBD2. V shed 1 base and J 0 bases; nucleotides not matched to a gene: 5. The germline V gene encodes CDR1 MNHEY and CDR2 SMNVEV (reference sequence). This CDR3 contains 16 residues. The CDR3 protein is CASSLYLAGSSYEQYF. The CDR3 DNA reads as TGTGCCAGCAGTTTATATCTAGCGGGTAGCTCCTACGAGCAGTACTTC.

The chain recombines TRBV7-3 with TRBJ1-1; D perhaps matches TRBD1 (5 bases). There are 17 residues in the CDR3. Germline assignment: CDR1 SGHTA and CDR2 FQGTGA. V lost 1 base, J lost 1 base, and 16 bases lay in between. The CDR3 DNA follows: TGTGCCAGCAGCTTAAGGGAGGGAAGGGGATGGAACACTGAAGCTTTCTTT. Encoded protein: CASSLREGRGWNTEAFF.

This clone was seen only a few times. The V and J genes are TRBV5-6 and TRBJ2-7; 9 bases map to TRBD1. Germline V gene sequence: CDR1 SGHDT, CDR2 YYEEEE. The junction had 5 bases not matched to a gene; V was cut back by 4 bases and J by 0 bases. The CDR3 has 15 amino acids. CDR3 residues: CASSPGTGNSYEQYF. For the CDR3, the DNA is TGTGCCAGCAGCCCGGGGACAGGGAACTCCTACGAGCAGTACTTC.

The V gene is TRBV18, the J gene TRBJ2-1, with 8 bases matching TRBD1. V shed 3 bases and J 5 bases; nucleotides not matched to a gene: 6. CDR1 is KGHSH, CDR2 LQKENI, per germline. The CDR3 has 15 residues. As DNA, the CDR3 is TGTGCCAGCTCACCTAGACAGGGGCCAGACAATGAGCAGTTCTTC. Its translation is CASSPRQGPDNEQFF.

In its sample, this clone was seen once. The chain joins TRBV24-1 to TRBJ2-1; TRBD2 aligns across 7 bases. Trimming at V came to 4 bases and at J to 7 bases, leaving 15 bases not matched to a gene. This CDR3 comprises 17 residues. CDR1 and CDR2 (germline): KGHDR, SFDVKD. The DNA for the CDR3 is TGTGCCACCAGTGACTCCCCGGGAGGACTTAGGTTTAATGAGCAGTTCTTC. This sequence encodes CATSDSPGGLRFNEQFF.

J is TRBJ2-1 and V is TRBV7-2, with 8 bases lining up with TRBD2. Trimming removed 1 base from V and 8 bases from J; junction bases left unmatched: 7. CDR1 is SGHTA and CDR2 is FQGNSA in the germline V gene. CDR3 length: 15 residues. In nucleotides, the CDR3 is TGTGCCAGCAGCTTAGGAATTAGCGGGATGTATGAGCAGTTCTTC. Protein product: CASSLGISGMYEQFF. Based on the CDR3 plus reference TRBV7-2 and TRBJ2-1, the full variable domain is GAGVSQSPSNKVTEKGKDVELRCDPISGHTALYWYRQSLGQGLEFLIYFQGNSAPDKSGLPSDRFSAERTGGSVSTLTIQRTQQEDSAVYLCASSLGISGMYEQFFGPGTRLTVL.

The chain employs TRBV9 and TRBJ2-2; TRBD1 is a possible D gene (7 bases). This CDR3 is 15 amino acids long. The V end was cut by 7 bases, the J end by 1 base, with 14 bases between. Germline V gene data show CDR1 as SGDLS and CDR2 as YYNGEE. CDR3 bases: TGTGCCAGCGGTCAGGGGGGACAGAACACCGGGGAGCTGTTTTTT. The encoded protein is CASGQGGQNTGELFF.

The CDR3 DNA is TGTGCCAGCAGTCTCAGGGGTGGGGGCGCCCCCGGGGAGCTGTTTTTT. Translated, it gives CASSLRGGGAPGELFF. The rearrangement links TRBV28 to TRBJ2-2, with TRBD1 as a possible D gene (6 bases). Trimming cost V 5 bases and J 6 bases, with 19 bases left between them. The CDR3 loop spans 16 amino acids. Germline CDR1 and CDR2: MDHEN and SYDVKM.

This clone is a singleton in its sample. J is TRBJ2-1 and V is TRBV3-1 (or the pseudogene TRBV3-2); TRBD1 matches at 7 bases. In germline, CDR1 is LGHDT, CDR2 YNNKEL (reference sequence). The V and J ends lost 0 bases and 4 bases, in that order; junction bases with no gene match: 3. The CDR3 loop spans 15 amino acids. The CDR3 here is CASSQDRDSYNEQFF. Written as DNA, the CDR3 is TGTGCCAGCAGCCAAGACCGGGACAGTTACAATGAGCAGTTCTTC.

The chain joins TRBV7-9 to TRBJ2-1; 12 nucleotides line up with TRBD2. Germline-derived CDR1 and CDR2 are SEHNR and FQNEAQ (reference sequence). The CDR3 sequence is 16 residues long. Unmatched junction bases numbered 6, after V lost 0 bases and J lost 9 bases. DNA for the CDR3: TGTGCCAGCAGCTTAGCGGTGACTAGCGGGAGCAGTGAGCAGTTCTTC. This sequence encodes CASSLAVTSGSSEQFF.

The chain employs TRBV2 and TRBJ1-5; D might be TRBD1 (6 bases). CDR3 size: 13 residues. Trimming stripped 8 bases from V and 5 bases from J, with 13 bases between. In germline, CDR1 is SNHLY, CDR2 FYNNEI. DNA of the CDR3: TGTGCCAGCCGAGGGGGGGTTGATCAGCCCCAGCATTTT. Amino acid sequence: CASRGGVDQPQHF.

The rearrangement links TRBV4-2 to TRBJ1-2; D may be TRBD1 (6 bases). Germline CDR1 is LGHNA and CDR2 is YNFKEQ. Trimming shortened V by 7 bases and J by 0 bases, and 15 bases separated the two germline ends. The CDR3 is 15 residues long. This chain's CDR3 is CASTPGQKPNYGYTF. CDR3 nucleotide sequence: TGTGCCAGCACCCCAGGACAGAAGCCTAACTATGGCTACACCTTC.

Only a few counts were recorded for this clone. The CDR3 reads CASSILVGQGNQPQHF. The CDR3 bases are TGTGCCAGTAGTATCCTTGTCGGACAGGGCAATCAGCCCCAGCATTTT. This chain joins TRBV19 and TRBJ1-5, with 7 bases matching TRBD1. The CDR3 runs to 16 residues. Germline V CDR1 and CDR2: LNHDA, SQIVND (reference sequence). Trimming removed 3 bases from V and 2 bases from J; junction bases left unmatched: 7.

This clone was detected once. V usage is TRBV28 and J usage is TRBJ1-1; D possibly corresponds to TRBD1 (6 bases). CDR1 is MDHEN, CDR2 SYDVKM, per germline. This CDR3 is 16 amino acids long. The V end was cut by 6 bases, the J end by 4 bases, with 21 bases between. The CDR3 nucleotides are TGTGCCAGCAGCGCTTTCGGGGGGGGGCGAGGCACTGAAGCTTTCTTT. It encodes CASSAFGGGRGTEAFF.

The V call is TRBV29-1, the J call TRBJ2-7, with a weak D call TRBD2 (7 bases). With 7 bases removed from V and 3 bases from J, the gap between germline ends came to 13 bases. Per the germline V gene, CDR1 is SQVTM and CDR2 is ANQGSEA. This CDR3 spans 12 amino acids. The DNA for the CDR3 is TGCAGCGGGGGGGGACACATCTACGAGCAGTACTTC. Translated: CSGGGHIYEQYF.

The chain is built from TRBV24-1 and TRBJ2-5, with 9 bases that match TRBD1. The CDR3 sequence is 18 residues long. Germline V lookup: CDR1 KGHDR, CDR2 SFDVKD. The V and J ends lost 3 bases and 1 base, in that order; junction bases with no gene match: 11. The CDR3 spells CATSDPGTGTFGQETQYF. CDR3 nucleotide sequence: TGTGCCACCAGTGATCCCGGGACAGGGACGTTTGGCCAAGAGACCCAGTACTTC.

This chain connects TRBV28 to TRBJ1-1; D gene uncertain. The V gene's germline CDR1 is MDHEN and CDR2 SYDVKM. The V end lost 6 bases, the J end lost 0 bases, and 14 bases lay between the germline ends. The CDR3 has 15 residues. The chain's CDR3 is CASSTQLGVNTEAFF. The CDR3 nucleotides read TGTGCCAGCAGCACCCAGCTGGGCGTGAACACTGAAGCTTTCTTT.

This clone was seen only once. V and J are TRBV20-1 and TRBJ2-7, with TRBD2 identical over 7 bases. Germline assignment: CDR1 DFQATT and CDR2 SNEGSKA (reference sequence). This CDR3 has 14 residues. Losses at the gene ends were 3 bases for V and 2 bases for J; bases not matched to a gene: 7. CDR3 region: CSASIKRGAYEQYF. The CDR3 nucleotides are TGCAGTGCTAGTATTAAGCGGGGAGCCTACGAGCAGTACTTC.

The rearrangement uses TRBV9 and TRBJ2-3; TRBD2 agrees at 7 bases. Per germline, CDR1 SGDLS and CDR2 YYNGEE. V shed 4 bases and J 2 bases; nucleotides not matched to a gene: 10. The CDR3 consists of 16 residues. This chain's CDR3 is CASSQLGGSNTDTQYF. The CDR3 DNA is TGTGCCAGCAGCCAGCTTGGCGGGAGTAACACAGATACGCAGTATTTT.

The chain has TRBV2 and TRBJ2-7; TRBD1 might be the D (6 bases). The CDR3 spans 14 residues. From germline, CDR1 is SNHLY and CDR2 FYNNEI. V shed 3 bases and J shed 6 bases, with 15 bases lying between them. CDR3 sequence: CASSDWQGISEQYF. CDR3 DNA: TGTGCCAGCAGTGATTGGCAGGGGATTTCCGAGCAGTACTTC.

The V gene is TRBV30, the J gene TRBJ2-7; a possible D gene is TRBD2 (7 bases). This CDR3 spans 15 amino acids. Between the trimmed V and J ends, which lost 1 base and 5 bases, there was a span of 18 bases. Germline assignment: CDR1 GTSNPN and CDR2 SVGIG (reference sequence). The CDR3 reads CAWSGGGRPGDEQYF. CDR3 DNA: TGTGCCTGGAGTGGGGGGGGCCGCCCAGGGGACGAGCAGTACTTC.

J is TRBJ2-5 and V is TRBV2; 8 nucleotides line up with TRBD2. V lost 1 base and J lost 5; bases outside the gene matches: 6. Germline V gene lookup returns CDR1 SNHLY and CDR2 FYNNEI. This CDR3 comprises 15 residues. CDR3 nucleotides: TGTGCCAGCAGTGAAGTGGCGGGAGGTGGGGAGACCCAGTACTTC. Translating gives CASSEVAGGGETQYF.

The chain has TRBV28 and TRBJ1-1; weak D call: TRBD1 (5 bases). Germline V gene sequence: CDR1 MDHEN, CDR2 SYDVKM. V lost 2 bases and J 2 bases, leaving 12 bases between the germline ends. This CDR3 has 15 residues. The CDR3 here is CASSLRGPLNTEAFF. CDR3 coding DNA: TGTGCCAGCAGTTTAAGGGGCCCCCTCAACACTGAAGCTTTCTTT.

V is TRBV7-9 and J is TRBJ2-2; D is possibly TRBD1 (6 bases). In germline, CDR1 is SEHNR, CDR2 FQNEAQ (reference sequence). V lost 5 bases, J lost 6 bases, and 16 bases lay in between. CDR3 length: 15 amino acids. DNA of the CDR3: TGTGCCAGCAGCCGCATTACCACAGGGTCCGGGGAGCTGTTTTTT. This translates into CASSRITTGSGELFF.

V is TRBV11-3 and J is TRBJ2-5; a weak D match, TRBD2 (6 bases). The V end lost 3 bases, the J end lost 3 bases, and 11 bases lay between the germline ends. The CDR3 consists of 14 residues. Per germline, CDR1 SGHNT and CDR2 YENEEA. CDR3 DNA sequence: TGTGCCAGCAGCTTTCGACTAGTCGAAGAGACCCAGTACTTC. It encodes CASSFRLVEETQYF.

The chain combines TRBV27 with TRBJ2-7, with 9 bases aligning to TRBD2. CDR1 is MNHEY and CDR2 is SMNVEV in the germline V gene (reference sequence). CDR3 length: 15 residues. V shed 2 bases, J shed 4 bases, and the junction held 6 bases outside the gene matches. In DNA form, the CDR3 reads TGTGCCAGCAGTTTAACTAGCGGGCCCTTTTACGAGCAGTACTTC. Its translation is CASSLTSGPFYEQYF.

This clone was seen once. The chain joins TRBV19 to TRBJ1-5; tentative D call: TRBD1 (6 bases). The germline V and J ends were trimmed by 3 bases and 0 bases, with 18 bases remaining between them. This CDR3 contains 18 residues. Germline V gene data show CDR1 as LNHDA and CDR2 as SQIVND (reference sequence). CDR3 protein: CASSMFAGDIYSNQPQHF. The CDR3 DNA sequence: TGTGCCAGTAGTATGTTTGCAGGGGACATTTATAGCAATCAGCCCCAGCATTTT.

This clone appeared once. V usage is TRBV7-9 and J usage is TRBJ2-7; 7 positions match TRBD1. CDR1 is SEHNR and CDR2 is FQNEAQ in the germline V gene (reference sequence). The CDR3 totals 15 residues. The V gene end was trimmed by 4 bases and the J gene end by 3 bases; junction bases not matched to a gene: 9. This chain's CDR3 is CASSWVRDRDYEQYF. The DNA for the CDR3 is TGTGCCAGCAGCTGGGTGAGGGACAGAGACTACGAGCAGTACTTC.

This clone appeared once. DNA of the CDR3: TGTGCCATCACGGGACAGGGGAGTTCCTACGAGCAGTACTTC. Its translation: CAITGQGSSYEQYF. The chain is built from TRBV2 and TRBJ2-7, with 10 positions matching TRBD1. Germline CDR1 reads SNHLY; CDR2 reads FYNNEI. The length of the CDR3 is 14 residues. With 10 bases clipped from V and 1 base from J, the junction kept 7 bases outside the gene matches. Looking up the rest from reference TRBV2 and TRBJ2-7 gives the full variable domain: EPEVTQTPSHQVTQMGQEVILRCVPISNHLYFYWYRQILGQKVEFLVSFYNNEISEKSEIFDDQFSVERPDGSNFTLKIRSTKLEDSAMYFCAITGQGSSYEQYFGPGTRLTVT.

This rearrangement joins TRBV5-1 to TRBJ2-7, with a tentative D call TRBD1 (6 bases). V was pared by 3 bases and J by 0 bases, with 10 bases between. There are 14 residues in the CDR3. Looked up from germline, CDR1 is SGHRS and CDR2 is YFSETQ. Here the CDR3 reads CASSSSGVSYEQYF. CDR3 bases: TGCGCCAGCAGCTCCTCAGGGGTCTCCTACGAGCAGTACTTC.

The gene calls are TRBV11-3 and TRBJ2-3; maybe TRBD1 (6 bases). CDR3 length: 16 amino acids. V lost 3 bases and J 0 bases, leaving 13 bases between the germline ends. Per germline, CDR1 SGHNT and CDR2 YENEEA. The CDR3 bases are TGTGCCAGCAGCTTGGGGCACAGGGAAAGCACAGATACGCAGTATTTT. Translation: CASSLGHRESTDTQYF.

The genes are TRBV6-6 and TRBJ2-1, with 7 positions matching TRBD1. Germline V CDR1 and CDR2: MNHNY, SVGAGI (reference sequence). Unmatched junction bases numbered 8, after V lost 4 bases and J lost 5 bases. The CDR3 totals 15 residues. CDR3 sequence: CASSSVGTANNEQFF. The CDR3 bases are TGTGCCAGCAGTTCTGTCGGGACAGCCAACAATGAGCAGTTCTTC.